A single sample is the source of the 22 T cell receptor beta chains below, sequenced in a study of neoadjuvant anti-PD-1 for oral cavity cancer listed by TCRdb under 2021. In the paper's terms, the time point label means: after neoadjuvant nivolumab, at surgical resection. The library was made by the immunoSEQ multiplex PCR assay. TCRdb limited this immuneACCESS table to in-frame rearrangements with V and J called. A share of clones is missing; checked studies link under half to unresolved V genes, and the rest is unexplained. This sample lists roughly 68,000 clones; 80% to 90% were detected once. Around 3% of the sample belongs to the ten largest clones. This sample comprised PBMCs, obtained after nivolumab (anti-PD-1) treatment. All receptors derive from a person between 35 and 79 years old with oral cavity squamous cell carcinoma.

The chain couples TRBV7-6 to TRBJ2-1, with D maybe TRBD2 (6 bases). V was clipped by 1 base and J by 1 base, with 8 bases between them. Looked up from germline, CDR1 is SGHVS and CDR2 is FNYEAQ. This CDR3 has 15 amino acids. Here the CDR3 reads CASSLGRGSYNEQFF. CDR3 DNA: TGTGCCAGCAGCTTAGGGCGGGGTTCCTACAATGAGCAGTTCTTC. The whole variable domain, filled in from reference TRBV7-6 and TRBJ2-1, reads GAGVSQSPRYKVTKRGQDVALRCDPISGHVSLYWYRQALGQGPEFLTYFNYEAQQDKSGLPNDRFSAERPEGSISTLTIQRTEQRDSAMYRCASSLGRGSYNEQFFGPGTRLTVL.

This chain uses TRBV21-1 with TRBJ2-2; TRBD1 is the table's D call and was not checked against the DNA. TRBV21-1 is classified as a pseudogene. The CDR3 contains 16 residues. The CDR3 DNA sequence: TGTGCCAGCAGCAATAAACAGGGGTCGGAGGCCGGGGAGCTGTTTTTT. Translated: CASSNKQGSEAGELFF.

The chain joins TRBV5-1 to TRBJ1-4; 7 bases agree with TRBD1. Germline V gives CDR1 SGHRS, CDR2 YFSETQ. With 2 bases clipped from V and 7 bases from J, the junction kept 5 bases outside the gene matches. The CDR3 has 14 amino acids. The CDR3 is CASSFRGGSEKLFF. The CDR3 coding sequence is TGCGCCAGCAGCTTCAGGGGGGGAAGTGAAAAACTGTTTTTT.

The CDR3 DNA follows: TGTGCCAGCCGTCAGGCGACCGAGCAGTACTTC. Encoded protein: CASRQATEQYF. The chain recombines TRBV28 with TRBJ2-7; D gene uncertain. Per the germline V gene, CDR1 is MDHEN and CDR2 is SYDVKM. This CDR3 spans 11 amino acids. V shed 8 bases and J shed 6 bases, with 11 bases lying between them.

The rearrangement links TRBV27 to TRBJ2-2; 9 bases are shared with TRBD1. This CDR3 is 14 amino acids long. CDR1 is MNHEY, CDR2 SMNVEV, per germline (reference sequence). V lost 3 bases, J lost 7 bases, and 3 bases stayed unmatched. CDR3 DNA sequence: TGTGCCAGCAGTTTCGGGACAGGGATCGGGGAGCTGTTTTTT. Protein: CASSFGTGIGELFF.

The gene calls are TRBV11-2 and TRBJ1-1; no reliable D call. Trimming removed 5 bases from V and 5 bases from J, with 24 bases in between. CDR1 is SGHAT and CDR2 is FQNNGV in the germline V gene. The length of the CDR3 is 17 residues. The DNA of the CDR3 is TGTGCCAGCAGCCAAGGCCTGTGGGCCACGGAGTGGACTGAAGCTTTCTTT. It translates to CASSQGLWATEWTEAFF.

This clone was counted between two and nine times. The CDR3 spells CASHFDRAKNIQYF. In nucleotides, the CDR3 is TGTGCCAGCCACTTCGACAGGGCCAAAAACATTCAGTACTTC. This chain links TRBV5-8 with TRBJ2-4; maybe TRBD1 (6 bases). Germline CDR1 reads SGHTS; CDR2 reads YDEGEE. Between the trimmed V and J ends, which lost 7 bases and 1 base, there was a span of 12 bases. The CDR3 extends over 14 amino acids.

V and J are TRBV29-1 and TRBJ1-5, with D unclear. Germline loops: CDR1 SQVTM, CDR2 ANQGSEA. CDR3 length equals 13 residues. The V end lost 7 bases, the J end lost 7 bases, and 17 bases lay between the germline ends. Here the CDR3 DNA reads TGCAGCGCTTTCCTACCCGGAAGGCAGCCCCAGCATTTT. It is translated as CSAFLPGRQPQHF.

The gene calls are TRBV10-3 and TRBJ1-4; a possible D gene is TRBD1 (5 bases). The CDR3 is made up of 14 amino acids. V lost 3 bases, J lost 8 bases, and 13 bases lay in between. Germline CDR1 reads ENHRY; CDR2 reads SYGVKD. The CDR3 is CAISDGVGQEKLFF. The DNA of the CDR3 is TGTGCCATCAGTGATGGGGTTGGACAAGAAAAACTGTTTTTT.

V gene TRBV6-6 combines with J gene TRBJ1-1, with D perhaps matching TRBD1 (5 bases). CDR1 and CDR2 from the germline V gene are MNHNY and SVGAGI (reference sequence). V lost 8 bases, J lost 1 base, and 11 bases lay in between. The CDR3 totals 13 residues. This chain's CDR3 is CASVQVTNTEAFF. CDR3 DNA: TGTGCCAGCGTACAGGTCACGAACACTGAAGCTTTCTTT.

The chain has TRBV11-2 and TRBJ1-1; D gene ambiguous. From germline, CDR1 is SGHAT and CDR2 FQNNGV. Trimming removed 1 base at V and 7 bases at J, with 10 bases between. This CDR3 has 13 amino acids. The CDR3 loop reads CASSLGYGVEAFF. The CDR3 nucleotides read TGTGCCAGCAGCTTAGGGTACGGGGTTGAAGCTTTCTTT.

The chain has TRBV15 and TRBJ2-1, with 13 nucleotides matching TRBD2. CDR1 and CDR2 from the germline V gene are LNHNV and YYDKDF (reference sequence). After removal of 5 bases from V and 9 bases from J, the junction contained 13 bases not matched to a gene. The CDR3 totals 17 residues. The CDR3 reads CATSAGLAGVWSGEQFF. CDR3 DNA sequence: TGTGCCACCAGCGCCGGACTAGCGGGAGTGTGGTCCGGTGAGCAGTTCTTC.

Here the CDR3 reads CAWSHTGYGNTIYF. The CDR3, as DNA: TGTGCCTGGAGCCATACAGGGTACGGAAACACCATATATTTT. The V call is TRBV30, the J call TRBJ1-3; tentatively, D is TRBD1 (6 bases). Trimming pared 3 bases from V and 4 bases from J, leaving 13 bases between. This CDR3 spans 14 amino acids. Per germline, CDR1 GTSNPN and CDR2 SVGIG (reference sequence).

The chain combines TRBV6-5 with TRBJ2-1; 7 bases are shared with TRBD2. The CDR3 spans 13 residues. Germline CDR1 and CDR2: MNHEY and SVGAGI. V shed 7 bases and J 4 bases; nucleotides not matched to a gene: 4. The CDR3 sequence: CASKLARYNEQFF. CDR3 coding DNA: TGTGCCAGCAAACTAGCGAGGTACAATGAGCAGTTCTTC.

CDR3 in amino acids: CASSLASRVQETQYF. The CDR3 DNA reads as TGTGCCAGCAGCTTAGCGTCCAGGGTCCAAGAGACCCAGTACTTC. The rearrangement joins TRBV7-9 to TRBJ2-5; perhaps TRBD1 as D (5 bases). V lost 0 bases and J 1 base, leaving 9 bases between the germline ends. Per germline, CDR1 SEHNR and CDR2 FQNEAQ (reference sequence). There are 15 residues in the CDR3.

The rearrangement uses TRBV13 and TRBJ1-1, with D perhaps matching TRBD1 (6 bases). V was trimmed by 5 bases and J by 8 bases, leaving 12 bases between them. Germline lookup yields CDR1 PRHDT and CDR2 FYEKMQ (reference sequence). The CDR3 contains 12 residues. The CDR3 DNA reads TGTGCCAGCAGCAGGGGACACCTAGAAGCTTTCTTT. Amino acid sequence: CASSRGHLEAFF.

The rearrangement uses TRBV4-2 and TRBJ2-2; 7 positions match TRBD1. Trimming removed 2 bases from V and 7 bases from J; junction bases left unmatched: 7. The CDR3 length is 15 residues. Germline V CDR1 and CDR2: LGHNA, YNFKEQ. The CDR3 coding sequence is TGTGCCAGCAGCCAATTAGGGGGCGCCGGCGGGGAGCTGTTTTTT. This codes for CASSQLGGAGGELFF.

This clone appeared a few times. This chain connects TRBV4-2 to TRBJ2-4; the D gene could be TRBD1 or TRBD2 (6 bases each). V was cut by 0 bases and J by 4 bases, with 13 bases left in between. The CDR3 extends over 16 amino acids. The V gene's germline CDR1 is LGHNA and CDR2 YNFKEQ. The CDR3 sequence is CASSQDLGGPKNIQYF. In DNA, the CDR3 is TGTGCCAGCAGCCAAGATCTAGGGGGGCCAAAAAACATTCAGTACTTC.

As for this clone: Other DNA sequences in this sample translate to the same CDR3. This sequence joins TRBV9 and TRBJ1-5; 8 bases fit TRBD1. CDR3 length equals 14 residues. The germline V gene encodes CDR1 SGDLS and CDR2 YYNGEE. The V gene end was trimmed by 5 bases and the J gene end by 3 bases; junction bases not matched to a gene: 4. The CDR3, as DNA: TGTGCCAGCAGTGCGACAGGGGACAATCAGCCCCAGCATTTT. Translated, it gives CASSATGDNQPQHF.

In this sample, this clone turned up a few times. The V gene is TRBV29-1, the J gene TRBJ2-1; TRBD2 matches 12 bases. CDR1 and CDR2 (germline): SQVTM, ANQGSEA. The V and J ends lost 1 base and 9 bases, in that order; junction bases with no gene match: 10. The CDR3 loop spans 16 amino acids. CDR3 amino acids: CSVEGVASGREAEQFF. The CDR3 DNA is TGCAGCGTTGAAGGGGTGGCTAGCGGGAGGGAGGCTGAGCAGTTCTTC.

The CDR3 loop is CASSIGLSGANVLTF. CDR3 nucleotides: TGTGCCAGTAGTATAGGGCTGTCTGGGGCCAACGTCCTGACTTTC. V is TRBV19 and J is TRBJ2-6; no reliable D call. The CDR3 totals 15 residues. The germline V gene has CDR1 LNHDA and CDR2 SQIVND (reference sequence). Trimming left V 1 base short and J 1 base short, with 5 bases between.

This sequence joins TRBV6-4 and TRBJ2-1; 7 bases are a match to TRBD2. Germline CDR1 reads MRHNA; CDR2 reads SNTAGT. The CDR3 is 16 amino acids. The ends lost 0 bases at V and 4 bases at J; junction bases unmatched: 6. The CDR3 here is CASSDSAGDPYNEQFF. The CDR3 DNA sequence: TGTGCCAGCAGTGACTCGGCGGGGGACCCGTACAATGAGCAGTTCTTC.